This entry lists 27 T cell receptor beta chains sequenced from one sample in a study of OX40 agonist ivuxolimab in advanced cancers. Only in-frame clones appear in the TCRdb table, and some are missing; sequencing was by immunoSEQ multiplex PCR. The sample includes 30,000 to 40,000 clones, around 83% of them seen just once. Specimen: CD4+ or CD8+ T cells sorted from blood, collected in a trial of the OX40 agonist ivuxolimab. The source of these receptors is an adult with an advanced solid tumor such as melanoma, head and neck, liver or kidney cancer.

This clone was detected only once. The chain has TRBV4-1 and TRBJ2-7; D is unresolved. Germline loops: CDR1 MGHRA, CDR2 YSYEKL. The CDR3 sequence is 16 residues long. Trimming shortened V by 4 bases and J by 4 bases, and 20 bases separated the two germline ends. The CDR3 DNA reads TGCGCCAGCAGCCTCTCCGGTACGGGCAGTGGGTACGAGCAGTACTTC. Translation gives CASSLSGTGSGYEQYF.

In its sample, this clone is medium-sized (0.01 to 0.1%). The chain joins TRBV6-1 to TRBJ2-7; weak D call: TRBD2 (5 bases). V lost 1 base and J 6 bases, leaving 13 bases between the germline ends. This CDR3 has 14 residues. CDR1 MNHNS and CDR2 SASEGT come from the germline V gene. CDR3 residues: CASSEGWEMAEQYF. Here the CDR3 DNA reads TGTGCCAGCAGTGAAGGGTGGGAGATGGCCGAGCAGTACTTC.

The genes are TRBV9 and TRBJ1-3; 7 bases are shared with TRBD1. Germline assignment: CDR1 SGDLS and CDR2 YYNGEE. There are 20 residues in the CDR3. The junction had 17 bases not matched to a gene; V was cut back by 2 bases and J by 0 bases. CDR3: CASSVSTNPTGILSGNTIYF. CDR3 nucleotide sequence: TGTGCCAGCAGCGTGTCTACCAACCCGACAGGGATTCTCTCTGGAAACACCATATATTTT.

This sequence joins TRBV7-6 and TRBJ2-1; D not certain. The ends were cut back, 5 bases at V and 5 bases at J, with 4 bases in the middle. CDR1 SGHVS and CDR2 FNYEAQ come from the germline V gene. The CDR3 length is 11 residues. The chain's CDR3 is CASSHNNEQFF. The DNA of the CDR3 is TGTGCCAGCAGCCACAACAATGAGCAGTTCTTC.

This chain links TRBV14 with TRBJ2-5, with unresolved D. Germline CDR1 is SGHDN and CDR2 is FVKESK. Trimming took off 4 bases at V and 3 bases at J, with 9 bases between the two ends. CDR3 length equals 13 residues. The CDR3 region is CASSPRLEETQYF. For the CDR3, the DNA is TGTGCCAGCAGCCCCCGGCTAGAAGAGACCCAGTACTTC. Full variable domain (missing parts from reference TRBV14 and TRBJ2-5): EAGVTQFPSHSVIEKGQTVTLRCDPISGHDNLYWYRRVMGKEIKFLLHFVKESKQDESGMPNNRFLAERTGGTYSTLKVQPAELEDSGVYFCASSPRLEETQYFGPGTRLLVL.

The V gene is TRBV28, the J gene TRBJ2-3; D not certain. V shed 10 bases and J shed 2 bases, with 13 bases lying between them. Looked up from germline, CDR1 is MDHEN and CDR2 is SYDVKM. The CDR3 length is 13 residues. The CDR3 spells CATLGSSTDTQYF. The CDR3 coding sequence is TGTGCCACCCTGGGGTCTTCCACAGATACGCAGTATTTT.

The chain carries TRBV4-2 and TRBJ2-7, with D hard to call. V dropped 6 bases and J dropped 6 bases, with 18 bases sitting between them. The germline gives CDR1 LGHNA, CDR2 YNFKEQ. The CDR3 has 14 amino acids. The CDR3 coding sequence is TGTGCCAGCAGTCAAAGCGCAGGTCCCGCCGAGCAGTACTTC. As protein: CASSQSAGPAEQYF.

The J gene is TRBJ2-7, the V gene TRBV5-6; D not resolved. Germline CDR1 and CDR2: SGHDT and YYEEEE. The CDR3 consists of 14 residues. Trimming took off 0 bases at V and 4 bases at J, with 11 bases between the two ends. The CDR3 is CASSLETVIYEQYF. CDR3 in DNA: TGTGCCAGCAGCTTGGAGACTGTGATTTACGAGCAGTACTTC. The variable domain in full, completed from reference TRBV5-6 and TRBJ2-7, reads DAGVTQSPTHLIKTRGQQVTLRCSPKSGHDTVSWYQQALGQGPQFIFQYYEEEERQRGNFPDRFSGHQFPNYSSELNVNALLLGDSALYLCASSLETVIYEQYFGPGTRLTVT.

This clone is a singleton in its sample. This chain joins TRBV19 and TRBJ1-5; TRBD1 aligns across 7 bases. The CDR3 runs 14 residues. Germline V gene data show CDR1 as LNHDA and CDR2 as SQIVND (reference sequence). V shed 8 bases, J shed 2 bases, and the junction held 6 bases outside the gene matches. The CDR3 region has the DNA TGTGCCAGTTATACAGGGGAAGGCAATCAGCCCCAGCATTTT. This codes for CASYTGEGNQPQHF.

This sequence joins TRBV5-6 and TRBJ2-3; D perhaps matches TRBD1 (5 bases). Trimming left V 0 bases short and J 1 base short, with 12 bases between. The germline V gene encodes CDR1 SGHDT and CDR2 YYEEEE. The length of the CDR3 is 16 residues. The CDR3 coding sequence is TGTGCCAGCAGCTTGGGGGGCTCATGGGGCACAGATACGCAGTATTTT. It translates to CASSLGGSWGTDTQYF.

The chain joins TRBV6-1 to TRBJ1-2; perhaps TRBD1 as D (6 bases). Germline V gene lookup returns CDR1 MNHNS and CDR2 SASEGT. Deletions cut 2 bases from V and 4 bases from J, with 14 bases between. The CDR3 consists of 15 residues. CDR3 in DNA: TGTGCCAGCAGTGAACTTACTACAGGGCCCTATGGCTACACCTTC. Translation: CASSELTTGPYGYTF.

The DNA of the CDR3 is TGTGCCAGCAGCCCCTTAACCCGGACCGAGCAGTTCTTC. Its protein is CASSPLTRTEQFF. The gene calls are TRBV5-8 and TRBJ2-1; D is uncertain. CDR3 length: 13 amino acids. The germline CDR1 and CDR2 sequences are SGHTS and YDEGEE. Trimming removed 4 bases from V and 10 bases from J, with 15 bases in between.

The chain joins TRBV4-1 to TRBJ1-6, with 7 bases lining up with TRBD1. The germline V gene encodes CDR1 MGHRA and CDR2 YSYEKL. V gave up 4 bases and J gave up 11 bases; unmatched junction bases: 17. This CDR3 spans 17 amino acids. The CDR3 sequence is CASSLGHNSGRGTPLHF. In DNA form, the CDR3 reads TGCGCCAGCAGCCTGGGACACAATAGCGGCAGGGGGACACCCCTCCACTTT.

J is TRBJ2-3 and V is TRBV5-1; 8 bases line up with TRBD2. V gave up 0 bases and J gave up 2 bases; unmatched junction bases: 8. The CDR3 spans 17 residues. CDR1 is SGHRS and CDR2 is YFSETQ in the germline V gene. The CDR3, as DNA: TGCGCCAGCAGCTTGGCCCACATAGCGGGGTCCACAGATACGCAGTATTTT. Its translation: CASSLAHIAGSTDTQYF.

V gene TRBV19 combines with J gene TRBJ1-2; D is possibly TRBD1 (5 bases). In germline, CDR1 is LNHDA, CDR2 SQIVND (reference sequence). Deletions cut 5 bases from V and 4 bases from J, with 14 bases between. This CDR3 is 14 amino acids long. As DNA, the CDR3 is TGTGCCAGTAGTCCCGAGGGACGGTTCTATGGCTACACCTTC. Protein: CASSPEGRFYGYTF.

Here the CDR3 DNA reads TGTGCCAGTAGTATAATGTTGGGGGTCTCCTACGAGCAGTACTTC. This translates into CASSIMLGVSYEQYF. The chain uses TRBV19 and TRBJ2-7; tentatively, D is TRBD1 or TRBD2 (5 bases each). The CDR3 extends over 15 amino acids. V was cut by 2 bases and J by 0 bases, with 11 bases left in between. Germline V CDR1 and CDR2: LNHDA, SQIVND (reference sequence). Together with reference TRBV19 and TRBJ2-7, the CDR3 gives the full variable domain: DGGITQSPKYLFRKEGQNVTLSCEQNLNHDAMYWYRQDPGQGLRLIYYSQIVNDFQKGDIAEGYSVSREKKESFPLTVTSAQKNPTAFYLCASSIMLGVSYEQYFGPGTRLTVT.

CDR3 in DNA: TGCGCCAGCAGCCCCAAAGTGACAGGGACCTATGGCTACACCTTC. It encodes CASSPKVTGTYGYTF. V gene TRBV5-1 combines with J gene TRBJ1-2; the match to TRBD1 covers 7 bases. This CDR3 region has 15 residues. With 4 bases clipped from V and 4 bases from J, the junction kept 10 bases outside the gene matches. Germline V gene data show CDR1 as SGHRS and CDR2 as YFSETQ. Supplemented by reference TRBV5-1 and TRBJ1-2, the full variable domain reads KAGVTQTPRYLIKTRGQQVTLSCSPISGHRSVSWYQQTPGQGLQFLFEYFSETQRNKGNFPGRFSGRQFSNSRSEMNVSTLELGDSALYLCASSPKVTGTYGYTFGSGTRLTVV.

CDR3: CASSQRSAWSQETQYF. For the CDR3, the DNA is TGCGCCAGCAGCCAAAGATCCGCCTGGTCCCAAGAGACCCAGTACTTC. V gene TRBV4-1 combines with J gene TRBJ2-5; no clear D. The CDR3 runs 16 residues. Trimming took 2 bases from V and 1 from J, leaving 14 bases between them. Germline V lookup: CDR1 MGHRA, CDR2 YSYEKL.

J is TRBJ2-7 and V is TRBV5-1; D might be TRBD1 or TRBD2, each matching 5 bases. The CDR3 is 13 residues long. Trimming removed 4 bases at V and 0 bases at J, with 8 bases between. Germline assignment: CDR1 SGHRS and CDR2 YFSETQ. The CDR3 bases are TGCGCCAGCAGCGAGGGGAGCTCCTACGAGCAGTACTTC. It codes for CASSEGSSYEQYF.

The rearrangement links TRBV7-8 to TRBJ1-1; 10 positions match TRBD1. This CDR3 has 14 residues. Germline CDR1 and CDR2: SGHVS and FQNEAQ. V was clipped by 5 bases and J by 5 bases; unmatched bases: 5. In DNA, the CDR3 is TGTGCCAGCAGCCTGGGACAGGGGTGGACTGAAGCTTTCTTT. This encodes CASSLGQGWTEAFF.

This clone was observed a single time. The chain joins TRBV6-5 to TRBJ2-7; TRBD2 matches at 11 bases. This CDR3 is 14 amino acids long. J lost 6 bases, V lost 4 bases, and 5 bases had no gene match. The germline gives CDR1 MNHEY, CDR2 SVGAGI. The CDR3 spells CASSFASGRSEQYF. The CDR3 DNA follows: TGTGCCAGCAGTTTTGCTAGCGGGAGGAGCGAGCAGTACTTC.

The rearrangement uses TRBV7-8 and TRBJ2-7, with TRBD2 matching over 9 bases. Losses at the gene ends were 4 bases for V and 1 base for J; bases not matched to a gene: 8. CDR1 is SGHVS and CDR2 is FQNEAQ in the germline V gene. This CDR3 has 16 amino acids. In DNA form, the CDR3 reads TGTGCCAGCAGCTCCCTCCCTAGCGGGGATTCCTACGAGCAGTACTTC. It yields the protein CASSSLPSGDSYEQYF.

This chain joins TRBV9 and TRBJ2-3; D gene ambiguous. This CDR3 region has 15 residues. The V gene lost 4 bases and the J gene lost 0 bases, with 12 bases spanning the gap. Per the germline V gene, CDR1 is SGDLS and CDR2 is YYNGEE. This CDR3 is CASSPQIRSTDTQYF. CDR3 nucleotides: TGTGCCAGCAGCCCCCAAATAAGAAGCACAGATACGCAGTATTTT.

The J gene is TRBJ2-7, the V gene TRBV2; D remains unclear. V lost 4 bases and J 6 bases, leaving 7 bases between the germline ends. The CDR3 is made up of 11 amino acids. Germline V CDR1 and CDR2: SNHLY, FYNNEI. CDR3 sequence (DNA): TGTGCCAGCAGTGCTAGTGTCGAGCAGTACTTC. Translating it yields CASSASVEQYF.

The gene calls are TRBV30 and TRBJ2-5; 11 bases fit TRBD1. The ends lost 0 bases at V and 5 bases at J; junction bases unmatched: 5. The V gene's germline CDR1 is GTSNPN and CDR2 SVGIG (reference sequence). There are 15 residues in the CDR3. CDR3 bases: TGTGCCTGGAGTGTAGGACAGGGGGCGATTGAGACCCAGTACTTC. Translated, it gives CAWSVGQGAIETQYF. Based on the CDR3 plus reference TRBV30 and TRBJ2-5, the full variable domain is SQTIHQWPATLVQPVGSPLSLECTVEGTSNPNLYWYRQAAGRGLQLLFYSVGIGQISSEVPQNLSASRPQDRQFILSSKKLLLSDSGFYLCAWSVGQGAIETQYFGPGTRLLVL.

This clone was recorded once. The chain links TRBV2 to TRBJ1-5; TRBD1 agrees at 11 bases. The CDR3 sequence is 14 residues long. CDR1 and CDR2 (germline): SNHLY, FYNNEI. The V and J ends lost 3 bases and 6 bases, in that order; junction bases with no gene match: 1. The CDR3 bases are TGTGCCAGCAGTGAGGGACAGGGGGTTCAGCCCCAGCATTTT. This codes for CASSEGQGVQPQHF.

The chain joins TRBV7-9 to TRBJ2-7; D is tentatively TRBD1 or TRBD2 (5 bases each). CDR3 length: 12 amino acids. Trimming removed 4 bases at V and 12 bases at J, with 16 bases between. Germline CDR1 SEHNR, CDR2 FQNEAQ (reference sequence). The CDR3, as DNA: TGTGCCAGCAGCTGGGACCAGAGATTCCTGTACTTC. This translates into CASSWDQRFLYF.